The text below deals with one T cell receptor (beta chain). The assay was immunoSEQ multiplex PCR, and TCRdb's table has in-frame clones only and misses some. The sample comprises approximately 120,000 clones, approximately 77% of which are singletons, and around 18% rests with the top ten. The sample is drawn from a study of blood T cell repertoires in COVID-19. This receptor was obtained from a man older than 75 with acute or convalescent COVID-19. Sequenced material: peripheral blood.

The CDR3 nucleotides read TGTGCCAGCAGCCTCGGGGGGGGACTAGCGTATGGCTACACCTTC. It encodes CASSLGGGLAYGYTF. The chain is built from TRBV7-2 and TRBJ1-2; D is perhaps TRBD1 (5 bases). V gave up 5 bases and J gave up 5 bases, with 18 bases separating them. Germline loops: CDR1 SGHTA, CDR2 FQGNSA. The CDR3 length is 15 residues.